The 27 T cell receptor beta chains in this list originate from one sample, sequenced in a study of T-cell reconstitution after alpha-beta-depleted transplantation in children (dated by TCRdb to between 2015 and 2016). According to the study, the label for this sample's treatment or condition signals: allogeneic hematopoietic cell transplantation with graft depleted of TCRalphabeta T cells and CD19 B cells. The protocol used for the library was PCR. Sequenced on an Illumina HiSeq 2500. To normalize quantification of the TCRbeta repertoire, the TCR libraries were built with molecular barcoding that relied on unique molecular identifiers. TCRdb redid the processing of the public reads, applying fastp at Q25 and MiXCR, and retained in-frame beta chains. CDR3 protein sequences are deduplicated, and each keeps its most common genes and DNA. This sample holds 90,000 to 100,000 distinct CDR3 sequences; under 25% were observed only once. The ten largest clones take up 20% to 25% of the sample.

Material: PBMCs, obtained before TCRalphabeta/CD19-depleted stem cell transplant. The receptors originated from a boy aged 2-9 years with acute lymphoblastic leukemia, due to receive a stem cell transplant.

This clonotype was counted between two and nine times. This chain connects TRBV10-2 to TRBJ2-7; D gene ambiguous. Germline loops: CDR1 WSHSY, CDR2 SAAADI. The CDR3 has 15 amino acids. V was trimmed by 4 bases and J by 5 bases, leaving 18 bases between them. The CDR3: CASSVLGRSTHEQYF. The CDR3, as DNA: TGCGCCAGCAGTGTCCTAGGACGGAGCACCCACGAGCAGTACTTC.

Ten or more counts support this clonotype. The genes are TRBV7-9 and TRBJ2-2, with unresolved D. Germline CDR1 reads SEHNR; CDR2 reads FQNEAQ (reference sequence). This CDR3 region has 11 residues. V lost 2 bases, J lost 6 bases, and 1 base lay in between. Here the CDR3 DNA reads TGTGCCAGCAGCTTATCCGGGGAGCTGTTTTTT. It specifies CASSLSGELFF. The full variable domain, its missing parts supplied by reference TRBV7-9 and TRBJ2-2, is DTGVSQNPRHKITKRGQNVTFRCDPISEHNRLYWYRQTLGQGPEFLTYFQNEAQLEKSRLLSDRFSAERPKGSFSTLEIQRTEQGDSAMYLCASSLSGELFFGEGSRLTVL.

This clonotype was found many times. V and J are TRBV20-1 and TRBJ2-7, with 7 bases matching TRBD1. This CDR3 contains 13 residues. Germline-derived CDR1 and CDR2 are DFQATT and SNEGSKA (reference sequence). With 5 bases clipped from V and 5 bases from J, the junction kept 9 bases outside the gene matches. The CDR3 is CSAQGVSAHEQYF. Here the CDR3 DNA reads TGCAGTGCTCAGGGGGTGTCAGCTCACGAGCAGTACTTC.

The V call is TRBV4-3, the J call TRBJ2-3; no reliable D call. The ends were cut back, 1 base at V and 0 bases at J, with 8 bases in the middle. In germline, CDR1 is LGHNA, CDR2 YSLEER. The CDR3 loop spans 15 amino acids. The CDR3 DNA reads TGCGCCAGCAGCCAAGCTATTGGTAGCACAGATACGCAGTATTTT. This gives the protein CASSQAIGSTDTQYF.

As concerns this clonotype: A junction end diverges from the germline sequence, so it may reflect a read error. The rearrangement joins TRBV20-1 to TRBJ2-1; 7 nucleotides line up with TRBD2. The CDR3 covers 14 residues. Per the germline V gene, CDR1 is DFQATT and CDR2 is SNEGSKA (reference sequence). The CDR3 protein is CSARDPRDYSEQFF. The DNA of the CDR3 is TGCAGTGCTAGAGACCCCCGGGACTACAGTGAGCAGTTCTTC.

This clonotype was recorded many times. V and J are TRBV6-1 and TRBJ1-2; no firm D call. Trimming removed 6 bases from V and 5 bases from J, with 7 bases in between. There are 11 residues in the CDR3. The germline CDR1 and CDR2 sequences are MNHNS and SASEGT. The CDR3 sequence: CASSERYGYTF. In nucleotides, the CDR3 is TGTGCCAGCAGCGAAAGATATGGCTACACCTTC.

The chain has TRBV7-9 and TRBJ2-1; tentatively, D is TRBD2 (5 bases). Trimming left V 6 bases short and J 2 bases short, with 17 bases between. The CDR3 has 16 amino acids. Germline V gene sequence: CDR1 SEHNR, CDR2 FQNEAQ (reference sequence). CDR3 coding DNA: TGTGCCAGCAGGATGGATTGGGAGCTCGCCTACAATGAGCAGTTCTTC. It codes for CASRMDWELAYNEQFF.

This clonotype was detected many times. The chain couples TRBV20-1 to TRBJ1-6; weak D call: TRBD1 (5 bases). Germline V CDR1 and CDR2: DFQATT, SNEGSKA (reference sequence). Trimming shortened V by 2 bases and J by 1 base, and 12 bases separated the two germline ends. This CDR3 has 16 amino acids. CDR3 in DNA: TGCAGTGCTAGATGGGGGGGATGGTCCTATAATTCACCCCTCCACTTT. It is translated as CSARWGGWSYNSPLHF.

The chain recombines TRBV11-2 with TRBJ2-3; D possibly uses TRBD1 or TRBD2 (6 bases each). This CDR3 has 14 residues. The germline CDR1 and CDR2 sequences are SGHAT and FQNNGV. Trimming pared 5 bases from V and 3 bases from J, leaving 12 bases between. The CDR3 nucleotides are TGTGCCAGCAGCAGGGGGGCCCCAACAGATACGCAGTATTTT. This codes for CASSRGAPTDTQYF. Full variable domain (outside the CDR3, taken from reference TRBV11-2 and TRBJ2-3): EAGVAQSPRYKIIEKRQSVAFWCNPISGHATLYWYQQILGQGPKLLIQFQNNGVVDDSQLPKDRFSAERLKGVDSTLKIQPAKLEDSAVYLCASSRGAPTDTQYFGPGTRLTVL.

The chain carries TRBV29-1 and TRBJ2-3; D might be TRBD2 (6 bases). Germline V CDR1 and CDR2: SQVTM, ANQGSEA. The CDR3 sequence is 14 residues long. V gave up 3 bases and J gave up 0 bases, with 10 bases separating them. The CDR3 nucleotides read TGCAGCGTTGATAGGAGGGGTAGCACAGATACGCAGTATTTT. This gives the protein CSVDRRGSTDTQYF.

This sequence joins TRBV15 and TRBJ1-4; D uncertain. V dropped 3 bases and J dropped 11 bases, with 25 bases sitting between them. CDR3 length: 17 residues. Germline V gene sequence: CDR1 LNHNV, CDR2 YYDKDF (reference sequence). CDR3 region: CATSSPPTPGPPGKLFF. The CDR3 DNA sequence: TGTGCCACCAGCAGTCCCCCCACGCCGGGCCCTCCTGGGAAACTGTTTTTT.

This clonotype was found once. The chain carries TRBV28 and TRBJ2-5; no clear D gene. CDR3 length: 15 residues. Germline V gives CDR1 MDHEN, CDR2 SYDVKM. V was clipped by 2 bases and J by 1 base, with 11 bases between them. The CDR3 DNA reads TGTGCCAGCAGTTTAAATTGGAACCTCCAAGAGACCCAGTACTTC. This sequence encodes CASSLNWNLQETQYF.

In this sample, this clonotype turned up many times. The chain couples TRBV5-1 to TRBJ1-1, with D perhaps matching TRBD1 (6 bases). V shed 3 bases and J shed 4 bases, with 22 bases lying between them. The CDR3 is made up of 17 amino acids. Germline V lookup: CDR1 SGHRS, CDR2 YFSETQ. Written as DNA, the CDR3 is TGCGCCAGCAGCTCGCGCGGGGGCTTGGCAGGCGGCACTGAAGCTTTCTTT. It yields the protein CASSSRGGLAGGTEAFF.

The rearrangement uses TRBV5-1 and TRBJ2-3; possible D gene TRBD2, 5 bases. Trimming left V 3 bases short and J 2 bases short, with 16 bases between. This CDR3 comprises 16 residues. Looked up from germline, CDR1 is SGHRS and CDR2 is YFSETQ. This chain's CDR3 is CASSSSSGVSTDTQYF. The DNA for the CDR3 is TGCGCCAGCAGCTCCTCCTCCGGGGTATCCACAGATACGCAGTATTTT.

The chain joins TRBV5-1 to TRBJ2-1; a possible D gene is TRBD1 (6 bases). V was pared by 3 bases and J by 3 bases, with 10 bases between. The germline CDR1 and CDR2 sequences are SGHRS and YFSETQ. The CDR3 runs to 14 residues. The CDR3 bases are TGCGCCAGCAGCTGGGGACAACTCTACAATGAGCAGTTCTTC. This gives the protein CASSWGQLYNEQFF.

This rearrangement joins TRBV7-8 to TRBJ2-3; 8 bases line up with TRBD1. The V gene's germline CDR1 is SGHVS and CDR2 FQNEAQ. CDR3 size: 14 residues. With 2 bases clipped from V and 3 bases from J, the junction kept 1 base outside the gene matches. The CDR3: CASSLQGATDTQYF. For the CDR3, the DNA is TGTGCCAGCAGCTTACAGGGGGCAACAGATACGCAGTATTTT.

This clonotype was picked up many times. The CDR3 nucleotides are TGCAGTGCTAGGTTCTCTAGCGGAGGGGCCACAGATACGCAGTATTTT. Translation gives CSARFSSGGATDTQYF. This chain joins TRBV20-1 and TRBJ2-3; 7 nucleotides match TRBD2. Germline lookup yields CDR1 DFQATT and CDR2 SNEGSKA (reference sequence). J gave up 2 bases and V 3 bases, and 11 bases lay outside the gene matches. The CDR3 covers 16 residues.

The rearrangement links TRBV5-4 to TRBJ2-5; D perhaps matches TRBD1 (5 bases). V lost 0 bases and J 1 base, leaving 7 bases between the germline ends. The CDR3 extends over 14 amino acids. Germline V gene data show CDR1 as SGHNT and CDR2 as YYREEE (reference sequence). The DNA of the CDR3 is TGTGCCAGCAGCTTGGCGGACACCCAAGAGACCCAGTACTTC. This translates into CASSLADTQETQYF.

This clonotype was seen repeatedly, ten times or more. The chain has TRBV7-6 and TRBJ2-3; 8 bases are a match to TRBD2. CDR3 size: 16 residues. Losses at the gene ends were 6 bases for V and 0 bases for J; bases not matched to a gene: 8. The germline gives CDR1 SGHVS, CDR2 FNYEAQ. CDR3 region: CASRLAEAASTDTQYF. CDR3 sequence (DNA): TGTGCCAGCAGACTAGCGGAGGCCGCAAGCACAGATACGCAGTATTTT.

In its sample, this clonotype was seen many times. The J gene is TRBJ2-7, the V gene TRBV4-1, with D perhaps TRBD2 (6 bases). Deletions cut 4 bases from V and 1 base from J, with 17 bases between. This CDR3 contains 16 residues. Germline V CDR1 and CDR2: MGHRA, YSYEKL. DNA of the CDR3: TGCGCCAGCAGCCCCCGTGGGGGGAATGGATCCTACGAGCAGTACTTC. It is translated as CASSPRGGNGSYEQYF.

The gene calls are TRBV20-1 and TRBJ1-1; D gene uncertain. Trimming pared 2 bases from V and 8 bases from J, leaving 9 bases between. Germline V gene data show CDR1 as DFQATT and CDR2 as SNEGSKA (reference sequence). The CDR3 totals 11 residues. The CDR3 reads CSARSGREAFF. CDR3 coding DNA: TGCAGTGCTAGATCGGGCCGCGAAGCTTTCTTT.

The table lists this clonotype with a few counts. This rearrangement joins TRBV20-1 to TRBJ2-3; 8 bases are a match to TRBD2. CDR1 and CDR2 from the germline V gene are DFQATT and SNEGSKA (reference sequence). This CDR3 is 15 amino acids long. V shed 3 bases and J 4 bases; nucleotides not matched to a gene: 9. This CDR3 is CSASPGLALPDTQYF. CDR3 bases: TGCAGTGCTAGTCCCGGACTAGCCCTCCCAGATACGCAGTATTTT.

This clonotype was seen ten or more times. J is TRBJ2-7 and V is TRBV7-9; D is perhaps TRBD2 (6 bases). CDR1 and CDR2 from the germline V gene are SEHNR and FQNEAQ (reference sequence). The CDR3 extends over 13 amino acids. Trimming took off 0 bases at V and 3 bases at J, with 6 bases between the two ends. The CDR3 protein is CASSLAGGYEQYF. The DNA of the CDR3 is TGTGCCAGCAGCTTAGCGGGGGGCTACGAGCAGTACTTC. Based on the CDR3 plus reference TRBV7-9 and TRBJ2-7, the full variable domain is DTGVSQNPRHKITKRGQNVTFRCDPISEHNRLYWYRQTLGQGPEFLTYFQNEAQLEKSRLLSDRFSAERPKGSFSTLEIQRTEQGDSAMYLCASSLAGGYEQYFGPGTRLTVT.

Only a few counts were recorded for this clonotype. The gene calls are TRBV20-1 and TRBJ2-2; D not certain. The CDR3 is 14 residues long. Trimming stripped 0 bases from V and 5 bases from J, with 10 bases between. Germline V gene lookup returns CDR1 DFQATT and CDR2 SNEGSKA (reference sequence). CDR3 sequence: CSARDPQGTGELFF. As DNA, the CDR3 is TGCAGTGCTAGAGATCCCCAAGGTACCGGGGAGCTGTTTTTT.

In this sample, this clonotype turned up a few times. The chain is built from TRBV3-1 and TRBJ2-7; 7 nucleotides align to TRBD2. The CDR3 extends over 13 amino acids. V lost 4 bases and J lost 6; bases outside the gene matches: 6. Germline V gives CDR1 LGHDT, CDR2 YNNKEL (reference sequence). CDR3 sequence reads: CASSRRLAPEQYF. CDR3 in DNA: TGTGCCAGCAGCCGCCGACTAGCCCCCGAGCAGTACTTC.

The CDR3 sequence is CARGLGRLENIQYF. CDR3 nucleotides: TGTGCCAGGGGCTTGGGGCGGTTGGAAAACATTCAGTACTTC. The rearrangement joins TRBV5-6 to TRBJ2-4; D is perhaps TRBD1 (5 bases). CDR3 length equals 14 residues. Trimming removed 8 bases at V and 5 bases at J, with 17 bases between. The V gene's germline CDR1 is SGHDT and CDR2 YYEEEE.

V and J are TRBV7-8 and TRBJ1-6; D is uncertain. Germline CDR1 and CDR2: SGHVS and FQNEAQ. The CDR3 loop spans 12 amino acids. The ends were cut back, 2 bases at V and 10 bases at J, with 6 bases in the middle. The CDR3 loop is CASSLPLSPLHF. In DNA form, the CDR3 reads TGTGCCAGCAGCTTACCTTTATCACCCCTCCACTTT. The whole variable domain, filled in from reference TRBV7-8 and TRBJ1-6, reads GAGVSQSPRYKVAKRGQDVALRCDPISGHVSLFWYQQALGQGPEFLTYFQNEAQLDKSGLPSDRFFAERPEGSVSTLKIQRTQQEDSAVYLCASSLPLSPLHFGNGTRLTVT.